These 32 T cell receptor beta chains share one sample of origin, sequenced in a study of PD-1 blockade in classical Hodgkin lymphoma (TCRdb year 2020). Library method: the immunoSEQ multiplex PCR assay. Here the immuneACCESS table is served through TCRdb, limited to in-frame sequences with V and J called. Missing clones are a known gap in these copies; in checked studies unresolved V genes cover under half, and the rest lacks a known reason. This sample lists more than 95,000 clones; roughly nine tenths were detected once. The leading ten clones occupy 15% to 20% of the sample. In the paper's terms, the time point label means: cycle 4 day 1 (C4D1), after less than seven weeks of nivolumab. Relapse after autologous stem cell transplantation had occurred in all trial patients, and cohorts A, B and C were distinguished by prior brentuximab vedotin exposure. The source was peripheral blood mononuclear cells (PBMCs), collected before the fourth cycle of nivolumab. The receptor set was obtained from a human donor with classical Hodgkin lymphoma.

The rearrangement links TRBV12-5 to TRBJ2-7; the D gene is possibly TRBD1 (6 bases). The CDR3 runs 13 residues. CDR1 and CDR2 from the germline V gene are LGHNT and FRNRAP. Trimming took off 6 bases at V and 3 bases at J, with 12 bases between the two ends. This CDR3 reads CASGSTGRYEQYF. CDR3 sequence (DNA): TGTGCTAGTGGGTCGACAGGTCGCTACGAGCAGTACTTC. Supplemented by reference TRBV12-5 and TRBJ2-7, the full variable domain reads DARVTQTPRHKVTEMGQEVTMRCQPILGHNTVFWYRQTMMQGLELLAYFRNRAPLDDSGMPKDRFSAEMPDATLATLKIQPSEPRDSAVYFCASGSTGRYEQYFGPGTRLTVT.

V and J are TRBV27 and TRBJ2-5; D is possibly TRBD1 (5 bases). V was trimmed by 8 bases and J by 3 bases, leaving 16 bases between them. The CDR3 runs to 14 residues. Per the germline V gene, CDR1 is MNHEY and CDR2 is SMNVEV (reference sequence). CDR3 sequence reads: CASRLGFREETQYF. The CDR3 nucleotides are TGTGCCAGCCGGTTGGGATTCAGGGAAGAGACCCAGTACTTC.

The V call is TRBV28, the J call TRBJ1-2; no firm D call. Germline V gene lookup returns CDR1 MDHEN and CDR2 SYDVKM. The ends were cut back, 4 bases at V and 2 bases at J, with 8 bases in the middle. The CDR3 consists of 13 residues. The CDR3 sequence is CASSSTGNYGYTF. The CDR3, as DNA: TGTGCCAGCAGTTCTACCGGGAACTATGGCTACACCTTC.

The rearrangement links TRBV7-2 to TRBJ2-7; 12 positions match TRBD2. The germline gives CDR1 SGHTA, CDR2 FQGNSA. Unmatched junction bases numbered 4, after V lost 1 base and J lost 3 bases. The CDR3 length is 16 residues. This CDR3 is CASSLGTSGKFYEQYF. CDR3 sequence (DNA): TGTGCCAGCAGCTTAGGGACTAGCGGGAAATTCTACGAGCAGTACTTC.

This sequence joins TRBV4-2 and TRBJ1-2; D is unresolved. Germline lookup yields CDR1 LGHNA and CDR2 YNFKEQ. CDR3 length equals 15 residues. V lost 0 bases and J 2 bases, leaving 10 bases between the germline ends. The DNA of the CDR3 is TGTGCCAGCAGCCAAGATTGGGTTGGAAACTATGGCTACACCTTC. It codes for CASSQDWVGNYGYTF.

The V call is TRBV4-1, the J call TRBJ1-4, with 9 positions matching TRBD1. The trim removed 0 bases at V and 8 bases at J, leaving 7 bases unmatched. CDR1 is MGHRA, CDR2 YSYEKL, per germline. This CDR3 has 16 amino acids. In DNA, the CDR3 is TGCGCCAGCAGCCAAGAATACAGGGGGCAGAGGGAAAAACTGTTTTTT. Encoded protein: CASSQEYRGQREKLFF.

This clone was seen a handful of times. This chain joins TRBV19 and TRBJ1-5; no clear D. CDR3 length equals 14 residues. V lost 3 bases to trimming and J lost 7 bases, with 13 bases between them. Germline CDR1 reads LNHDA; CDR2 reads SQIVND (reference sequence). Written as DNA, the CDR3 is TGTGCCAGTAGTATCATGGAGGGCTGGCAGCCCCAGCATTTT. The encoded protein is CASSIMEGWQPQHF.

The chain joins TRBV7-9 to TRBJ2-1; the D is unclear. Looked up from germline, CDR1 is SEHNR and CDR2 is FQNEAQ (reference sequence). V dropped 0 bases and J dropped 8 bases, with 8 bases sitting between them. The CDR3 sequence is 13 residues long. This CDR3 is CASSLAQNHEQFF. The DNA for the CDR3 is TGTGCCAGCAGCTTAGCACAGAACCATGAGCAGTTCTTC.

The CDR3 is CASSLGGASGANVLTF. The CDR3 coding sequence is TGTGCCAGCAGCTTGGGGGGGGCCTCTGGGGCCAACGTCCTGACTTTC. This chain connects TRBV5-6 to TRBJ2-6; D may be TRBD1 or TRBD2 (6 bases each). The V end was cut by 0 bases, the J end by 0 bases, with 7 bases between. The germline V gene has CDR1 SGHDT and CDR2 YYEEEE. The CDR3 is 16 residues long.

The V and J genes are TRBV9 and TRBJ1-1; TRBD1 agrees at 7 bases. This CDR3 contains 14 residues. CDR1 is SGDLS and CDR2 is YYNGEE in the germline V gene. The V gene end was trimmed by 3 bases and the J gene end by 10 bases; junction bases not matched to a gene: 12. The CDR3 DNA is TGTGCCAGCAGCGCTAGACAGGGTCAATCCCCAGCTTTCTTT. This encodes CASSARQGQSPAFF.

V and J are TRBV23-1 and TRBJ1-5; D might be TRBD1 (6 bases). TRBV23-1 qualifies as an ORF whose function is uncertain. Trimming left V 0 bases short and J 0 bases short, with 9 bases between. CDR3 length equals 16 residues. The CDR3 region is CASSQSGQHSNQPQHF. The CDR3 DNA reads as TGCGCCAGCAGTCAATCGGGACAACATAGCAATCAGCCCCAGCATTTT.

The V gene is TRBV19, the J gene TRBJ2-2; a weak D match, TRBD2 (6 bases). Germline assignment: CDR1 LNHDA and CDR2 SQIVND (reference sequence). This CDR3 region has 15 residues. V was cut by 2 bases and J by 5 bases, with 12 bases left in between. The CDR3 here is CASSITRAGTGELFF. CDR3 in DNA: TGTGCCAGTAGTATAACCAGGGCGGGAACCGGGGAGCTGTTTTTT. Using reference TRBV19 and TRBJ2-2 for the parts outside the CDR3, the full variable domain is DGGITQSPKYLFRKEGQNVTLSCEQNLNHDAMYWYRQDPGQGLRLIYYSQIVNDFQKGDIAEGYSVSREKKESFPLTVTSAQKNPTAFYLCASSITRAGTGELFFGEGSRLTVL.

This chain joins TRBV7-2 and TRBJ1-5; D call uncertain. Germline V gene data show CDR1 as SGHTA and CDR2 as FQGNSA. V gave up 5 bases and J gave up 1 base, with 6 bases separating them. The CDR3 sequence is 13 residues long. The CDR3 region has the DNA TGTGCCAGCAGCCCCTGGAGCAATCAGCCCCAGCATTTT. It translates to CASSPWSNQPQHF.

This clone was seen once. The chain uses TRBV28 and TRBJ2-7; D might be TRBD1 or TRBD2, each matching 5 bases. Germline V gene lookup returns CDR1 MDHEN and CDR2 SYDVKM. V dropped 7 bases and J dropped 0 bases, with 16 bases sitting between them. The CDR3 is 15 amino acids. CDR3 nucleotides: TGTGCCAGCAACCGGGGCGGAAAACTCTCCTACGAGCAGTACTTC. Protein: CASNRGGKLSYEQYF.

This rearrangement joins TRBV5-6 to TRBJ1-3; TRBD1 matches at 8 bases. With 4 bases clipped from V and 0 bases from J, the junction kept 6 bases outside the gene matches. CDR3 length equals 16 residues. Germline values: CDR1 SGHDT, CDR2 YYEEEE. CDR3 nucleotides: TGTGCCAGCAGCCCCGCAGGGGGCTACTCTGGAAACACCATATATTTT. Residues: CASSPAGGYSGNTIYF.

J is TRBJ1-4 and V is TRBV27, with 8 bases aligning to TRBD1. CDR3 length: 16 amino acids. Germline V lookup: CDR1 MNHEY, CDR2 SMNVEV (reference sequence). After removal of 6 bases from V and 4 bases from J, the junction contained 10 bases not matched to a gene. In DNA, the CDR3 is TGTGCCAGCAGATACCAGACAGGGGACCTTAATGAAAAACTGTTTTTT. Amino acids: CASRYQTGDLNEKLFF.

The V and J genes are TRBV30 and TRBJ2-1; D not resolved. The V and J ends lost 3 bases and 3 bases respectively, with 6 bases between them. The CDR3 extends over 12 amino acids. The V gene's germline CDR1 is GTSNPN and CDR2 SVGIG (reference sequence). In DNA, the CDR3 is TGTGCCTGGAGCTTGGACTACAATGAGCAGTTCTTC. It specifies CAWSLDYNEQFF.

This chain connects TRBV30 to TRBJ1-2, with D hard to call. Trimming shortened V by 2 bases and J by 8 bases, and 15 bases separated the two germline ends. The CDR3 sequence is 13 residues long. Germline lookup yields CDR1 GTSNPN and CDR2 SVGIG (reference sequence). DNA for the CDR3: TGTGCCTGGAGTCCTGGACGGGGATGGGGCTACACCTTC. It yields the protein CAWSPGRGWGYTF.

The chain is built from TRBV4-2 and TRBJ2-7; 7 bases fit TRBD2. Looked up from germline, CDR1 is LGHNA and CDR2 is YNFKEQ. The CDR3 runs 17 residues. V dropped 4 bases and J dropped 2; count of bases not matched to a gene: 14. In DNA, the CDR3 is TGTGCCAGCAGCCCCCTAAAGGTGGCTAGCGGAACCTACGAGCAGTACTTC. Its translation: CASSPLKVASGTYEQYF.

The chain has TRBV28 and TRBJ2-1; TRBD1 or TRBD2 may be the D gene (5 bases each). Trimming removed 6 bases from V and 10 bases from J, with 16 bases in between. The CDR3 consists of 13 residues. Germline-derived CDR1 and CDR2 are MDHEN and SYDVKM. The CDR3 protein is CASSPGAGAEQFF. CDR3 coding DNA: TGTGCCAGCAGCCCCGGCGCCGGGGCCGAGCAGTTCTTC.

The chain recombines TRBV30 with TRBJ1-5; no clear D. CDR3 size: 13 residues. V was shortened by 0 bases and J by 4 bases, with 7 bases between the two germline ends. The germline gives CDR1 GTSNPN, CDR2 SVGIG (reference sequence). The chain's CDR3 is CAWSVRLNQPQHF. In nucleotides, the CDR3 is TGTGCCTGGAGTGTAAGACTTAATCAGCCCCAGCATTTT.

This clone was counted once. V and J are TRBV10-3 and TRBJ1-2; 8 nucleotides line up with TRBD1. J was trimmed by 4 bases and V by 0 bases; bases with no gene match: 10. This CDR3 contains 17 residues. Germline V CDR1 and CDR2: ENHRY, SYGVKD. The CDR3 nucleotides read TGTGCCATCAGTGAGTCCCCACAGGGGGTAGGGGCCTATGGCTACACCTTC. This encodes CAISESPQGVGAYGYTF.

This clone was counted between two and nine times. This rearrangement joins TRBV2 to TRBJ2-3, with D tentatively TRBD2 (6 bases). The CDR3 is made up of 14 amino acids. Trimming shortened V by 8 bases and J by 4 bases, and 16 bases separated the two germline ends. Germline V gene sequence: CDR1 SNHLY, CDR2 FYNNEI. The CDR3 reads CASLWQGLADTQYF. CDR3 bases: TGTGCCAGCCTTTGGCAGGGACTCGCAGATACGCAGTATTTT. The whole variable domain, remainder taken from reference TRBV2 and TRBJ2-3, is EPEVTQTPSHQVTQMGQEVILRCVPISNHLYFYWYRQILGQKVEFLVSFYNNEISEKSEIFDDQFSVERPDGSNFTLKIRSTKLEDSAMYFCASLWQGLADTQYFGPGTRLTVL.

The CDR3 DNA sequence: TGTGCCAGCAGTGACAGAGGGGGATCCCCCACCGGGGAGCTGTTTTTT. Its translation is CASSDRGGSPTGELFF. The chain joins TRBV25-1 to TRBJ2-2, with D perhaps matching TRBD1 (6 bases). Trimming took 3 bases from V and 4 from J, leaving 15 bases between them. Germline assignment: CDR1 MGHDK and CDR2 SYGVNS. The CDR3 covers 16 residues.

This clone has more than one count but fewer than ten. This rearrangement joins TRBV20-1 to TRBJ2-5; unclear D gene. The CDR3 spans 10 residues. From germline, CDR1 is DFQATT and CDR2 SNEGSKA (reference sequence). V shed 5 bases and J shed 2 bases, with 3 bases lying between them. CDR3 DNA sequence: TGCAGTGCTCTACAAGAGACCCAGTACTTC. This codes for CSALQETQYF.

The chain has TRBV5-4 and TRBJ2-7; the D is unclear. V lost 0 bases and J 5 bases, leaving 3 bases between the germline ends. This CDR3 has 11 residues. Per the germline V gene, CDR1 is SGHNT and CDR2 is YYREEE (reference sequence). CDR3 sequence reads: CASSLEHEQYF. The CDR3 coding sequence is TGTGCCAGCAGCTTGGAACACGAGCAGTACTTC.

The chain combines TRBV7-9 with TRBJ2-5, with D perhaps assigned TRBD1 or TRBD2 (5 bases each). The germline gives CDR1 SEHNR, CDR2 FQNEAQ (reference sequence). The CDR3 has 13 residues. The ends were cut back, 8 bases at V and 7 bases at J, with 17 bases in the middle. This CDR3 is CASLRASGGTQYF. CDR3 DNA sequence: TGTGCCAGCCTTCGGGCTAGTGGGGGGACCCAGTACTTC.

CDR3 loop: CATSRAPTRVTGELFF. The CDR3 DNA follows: TGTGCCACCAGCAGAGCCCCGACTAGGGTAACCGGGGAGCTGTTTTTT. The rearrangement uses TRBV15 and TRBJ2-2, with a possible D match to TRBD2 (6 bases). Trimming took off 1 base at V and 5 bases at J, with 14 bases between the two ends. CDR3 length equals 16 residues. Germline CDR1 LNHNV, CDR2 YYDKDF (reference sequence).

The rearrangement uses TRBV5-1 and TRBJ2-3; 10 bases fit TRBD2. The V gene's germline CDR1 is SGHRS and CDR2 YFSETQ. There are 16 residues in the CDR3. V trimming: 3 bases; J trimming: 2 bases; junction bases outside the gene matches: 6. CDR3 amino acids: CASSSGTSVDTDTQYF. CDR3 nucleotides: TGCGCCAGCAGCTCCGGGACTAGCGTAGACACAGATACGCAGTATTTT.

The chain couples TRBV7-2 to TRBJ1-1; no clear D gene. The V and J ends lost 4 bases and 4 bases respectively, with 10 bases between them. Germline-derived CDR1 and CDR2 are SGHTA and FQGNSA. This CDR3 region has 13 residues. CDR3 protein: CASSSQPGTEAFF. The CDR3 region has the DNA TGTGCCAGCAGCTCCCAGCCGGGCACTGAAGCTTTCTTT.

The rearrangement links TRBV30 to TRBJ1-5; D perhaps matches TRBD1 (5 bases). CDR1 GTSNPN and CDR2 SVGIG come from the germline V gene (reference sequence). The CDR3 runs to 18 residues. V shed 1 base and J shed 1 base, with 20 bases lying between them. CDR3 amino acids: CAWSGGQGRFQSNQPQHF. CDR3 nucleotides: TGTGCCTGGAGTGGCGGGCAGGGAAGGTTCCAGAGCAATCAGCCCCAGCATTTT.

This chain joins TRBV5-4 and TRBJ2-5, with TRBD1 matching 7 bases. Germline CDR1 and CDR2: SGHNT and YYREEE (reference sequence). There are 14 residues in the CDR3. Losses at the gene ends were 3 bases for V and 3 bases for J; bases not matched to a gene: 5. CDR3 DNA: TGTGCCAGCAGCTGGGGACAGAGAAAAGAGACCCAGTACTTC. It specifies CASSWGQRKETQYF.